Presented here are 20 T cell receptor beta chains from one specimen sequenced in a study of Ad26.COV2.S vaccination and SARS-CoV-2 variants. The protocol was immunoSEQ multiplex PCR, while the TCRdb copy is restricted to in-frame clones and leaves out a portion. Found here are 180,000 or so clones, around nine tenths of them singletons; the top ten hold more than 4.5%. The starting material was peripheral blood, obtained after recovery from COVID-19. All receptors derive from a human donor who had recovered from COVID-19.

The CDR3 sequence is CASSGVSTDTQYF. The DNA of the CDR3 is TGCGCCTCTAGCGGAGTTAGCACAGATACGCAGTATTTT. The J gene is TRBJ2-3, the V gene TRBV5-1; 7 positions agree with TRBD2. V gave up 10 bases and J gave up 0 bases; unmatched junction bases: 5. The CDR3 totals 13 residues. CDR1 SGHRS and CDR2 YFSETQ come from the germline V gene.

The chain links TRBV11-3 to TRBJ2-1; 8 bases fit TRBD2. Germline-derived CDR1 and CDR2 are SGHNT and YENEEA. With 5 bases clipped from V and 9 bases from J, the junction kept 15 bases outside the gene matches. The CDR3 has 16 residues. The CDR3 region has the DNA TGTGCCAGCAGCCCCCGGGAGGGTGGTAGGATGAGTGAGCAGTTCTTC. This sequence encodes CASSPREGGRMSEQFF.

The chain recombines TRBV6-5 with TRBJ1-3; D might be TRBD1 (5 bases). This CDR3 contains 13 residues. V lost 9 bases and J 4 bases, leaving 13 bases between the germline ends. Germline V gene sequence: CDR1 MNHEY, CDR2 SVGAGI. As DNA, the CDR3 is TGTGCCAGTCTCTCCGGGGCCGGAAACACCATATATTTT. Protein product: CASLSGAGNTIYF.

This clone was seen once. The chain uses TRBV28 and TRBJ1-5, with TRBD1 identical over 8 bases. Germline trimming cut 5 bases from V and 0 bases from J; bases unmatched to any gene: 12. This CDR3 region has 18 residues. Germline assignment: CDR1 MDHEN and CDR2 SYDVKM. As DNA, the CDR3 is TGTGCCAGCAGTCCGAGGACAGGGTTAGCCAGTAGCAATCAGCCCCAGCATTTT. Protein: CASSPRTGLASSNQPQHF.

This rearrangement joins TRBV18 to TRBJ1-5, with D possibly matching TRBD1 (6 bases). The V gene's germline CDR1 is KGHSH and CDR2 LQKENI. CDR3 length equals 16 residues. The V end lost 2 bases, the J end lost 7 bases, and 18 bases lay between the germline ends. The CDR3 bases are TGTGCCAGCTCACCAGGAGCGTCAGGGGTCAGGCAGCCCCAGCATTTT. Its translation: CASSPGASGVRQPQHF.

V usage is TRBV27 and J usage is TRBJ1-6; 9 positions match TRBD1. This CDR3 spans 18 amino acids. V gave up 5 bases and J gave up 4 bases; unmatched junction bases: 12. Germline loops: CDR1 MNHEY, CDR2 SMNVEV (reference sequence). Here the CDR3 DNA reads TGTGCCAGCAGTCCCTTTCGACAGGGGGGGATTTATAATTCACCCCTCCACTTT. It encodes CASSPFRQGGIYNSPLHF.

This rearrangement joins TRBV3-1 (or the pseudogene TRBV3-2) to TRBJ2-7; 10 bases map to TRBD1. Per germline, CDR1 LGHDT and CDR2 YNNKEL (reference sequence). This CDR3 contains 14 residues. V lost 5 bases to trimming and J lost 4 bases; unmatched junction nucleotides: 5. The DNA of the CDR3 is TGTGCCAGCAGCAAGGACAGGGGGGGGTACGAGCAGTACTTC. Translation gives CASSKDRGGYEQYF.

V and J are TRBV28 and TRBJ2-5; D is perhaps TRBD1 or TRBD2 (5 bases each). Between the trimmed V and J ends, which lost 2 bases and 5 bases, there was a span of 15 bases. Germline V gene data show CDR1 as MDHEN and CDR2 as SYDVKM. This CDR3 region has 15 residues. The CDR3 here is CASSLIPSKGETQYF. CDR3 DNA: TGTGCCAGCAGTTTAATTCCTAGCAAGGGGGAGACCCAGTACTTC.

The sample holds one count of this clone. V and J are TRBV29-1 and TRBJ1-1, with D unclear. Germline loops: CDR1 SQVTM, CDR2 ANQGSEA. The CDR3 spans 12 residues. V was clipped by 0 bases and J by 6 bases, with 8 bases between them. Here the CDR3 reads CSVEDLGSEAFF. The CDR3, as DNA: TGCAGCGTTGAAGATCTTGGGTCTGAAGCTTTCTTT.

This rearrangement joins TRBV5-6 to TRBJ2-7, with D perhaps matching TRBD1 (5 bases). This CDR3 has 15 amino acids. V was cut by 1 base and J by 0 bases, with 11 bases left in between. Germline V gene data show CDR1 as SGHDT and CDR2 as YYEEEE. CDR3 residues: CASSLMGRLSYEQYF. CDR3 in DNA: TGTGCCAGCAGCTTGATGGGGCGCCTCTCCTACGAGCAGTACTTC.

The rearrangement uses TRBV9 and TRBJ2-2; TRBD2 agrees at 7 bases. Looked up from germline, CDR1 is SGDLS and CDR2 is YYNGEE. The junction had 4 bases not matched to a gene; V was cut back by 1 base and J by 1 base. The CDR3 totals 16 residues. CDR3 sequence (DNA): TGTGCCAGCAGCGTAAGCGGCGGGGGGAACACCGGGGAGCTGTTTTTT. It codes for CASSVSGGGNTGELFF.

The chain is built from TRBV12-5 and TRBJ2-2; perhaps TRBD2 as D (6 bases). In germline, CDR1 is LGHNT, CDR2 FRNRAP. Trimming left V 3 bases short and J 6 bases short, with 11 bases between. The CDR3 covers 14 residues. The CDR3 loop reads CASGLFGEAGELFF. Here the CDR3 DNA reads TGTGCTAGTGGTTTATTCGGGGAGGCCGGGGAGCTGTTTTTT.

The J gene is TRBJ1-3, the V gene TRBV28; no clear D. The CDR3 extends over 15 amino acids. The germline V gene has CDR1 MDHEN and CDR2 SYDVKM. V dropped 6 bases and J dropped 0 bases, with 12 bases sitting between them. In DNA, the CDR3 is TGTGCCAGCAGAGCAACGGGGAGCTCTGGAAACACCATATATTTT. As protein: CASRATGSSGNTIYF.

The chain uses TRBV5-4 and TRBJ2-2; D unresolved. Trimming removed 5 bases at V and 5 bases at J, with 7 bases between. The CDR3 has 12 residues. Germline V gene sequence: CDR1 SGHNT, CDR2 YYREEE (reference sequence). The CDR3 DNA reads TGTGCCAGCAGTCCTTTTACCGGGGAGCTGTTTTTT. This sequence encodes CASSPFTGELFF.

The chain combines TRBV19 with TRBJ1-5; a possible D gene is TRBD1 (5 bases). Trimming removed 6 bases at V and 7 bases at J, with 13 bases between. The CDR3 has 13 amino acids. CDR1 and CDR2 from the germline V gene are LNHDA and SQIVND (reference sequence). CDR3 nucleotides: TGTGCCAGTAGAATGGGGGAGGGACAGCCCCAGCATTTT. Translated: CASRMGEGQPQHF.

The chain recombines TRBV7-2 with TRBJ2-7; TRBD1 is a possible D gene (6 bases). The V end was cut by 6 bases, the J end by 2 bases, with 14 bases between. CDR3 size: 14 residues. Germline CDR1 SGHTA, CDR2 FQGNSA. CDR3 protein: CASSEAGVTYEQYF. The CDR3, as DNA: TGTGCCAGCAGTGAGGCAGGGGTCACCTACGAGCAGTACTTC.

This sequence joins TRBV7-9 and TRBJ1-3; TRBD1 aligns across 7 bases. Germline CDR1 SEHNR, CDR2 FQNEAQ (reference sequence). The J segment lost 11 bases and the V segment lost 2 bases, leaving 3 bases of the junction unmatched. The CDR3 length is 12 residues. The CDR3 reads CASSLNRGSIYF. Written as DNA, the CDR3 is TGTGCCAGCAGCTTAAACAGGGGCTCCATATATTTT. The complete variable domain, with remaining parts taken from reference TRBV7-9 and TRBJ1-3, reads DTGVSQNPRHKITKRGQNVTFRCDPISEHNRLYWYRQTLGQGPEFLTYFQNEAQLEKSRLLSDRFSAERPKGSFSTLEIQRTEQGDSAMYLCASSLNRGSIYFGEGSWLTVV.

The chain links TRBV7-8 to TRBJ2-7, with D hard to call. Germline V gene lookup returns CDR1 SGHVS and CDR2 FQNEAQ. Trimming removed 1 base at V and 7 bases at J, with 8 bases between. This CDR3 is built from 12 residues. CDR3 sequence (DNA): TGTGCCAGCAGCTTAGGATACGAAGAGCAGTACTTC. This encodes CASSLGYEEQYF. Full variable domain (outside the CDR3, taken from reference TRBV7-8 and TRBJ2-7): GAGVSQSPRYKVAKRGQDVALRCDPISGHVSLFWYQQALGQGPEFLTYFQNEAQLDKSGLPSDRFFAERPEGSVSTLKIQRTQQEDSAVYLCASSLGYEEQYFGPGTRLTVT.

V usage is TRBV7-3 and J usage is TRBJ2-4, with D possibly being TRBD1 or TRBD2 (5 bases each). V lost 2 bases and J lost 7, with 6 bases in between. Germline V lookup: CDR1 SGHTA, CDR2 FQGTGA. The CDR3 totals 12 residues. CDR3 nucleotide sequence: TGTGCCAGCAGCTTAGAGGGGAACATTCAGTACTTC. Its translation is CASSLEGNIQYF.

V usage is TRBV19 and J usage is TRBJ1-2; 7 nucleotides align to TRBD1. The J segment lost 6 bases and the V segment lost 6 bases, leaving 7 bases of the junction unmatched. CDR1 and CDR2 (germline): LNHDA, SQIVND (reference sequence). CDR3 size: 13 residues. The CDR3 bases are TGTGCCAGTAGAGAATCGGACAGGAATGGCTACACCTTC. Its protein product is CASRESDRNGYTF.